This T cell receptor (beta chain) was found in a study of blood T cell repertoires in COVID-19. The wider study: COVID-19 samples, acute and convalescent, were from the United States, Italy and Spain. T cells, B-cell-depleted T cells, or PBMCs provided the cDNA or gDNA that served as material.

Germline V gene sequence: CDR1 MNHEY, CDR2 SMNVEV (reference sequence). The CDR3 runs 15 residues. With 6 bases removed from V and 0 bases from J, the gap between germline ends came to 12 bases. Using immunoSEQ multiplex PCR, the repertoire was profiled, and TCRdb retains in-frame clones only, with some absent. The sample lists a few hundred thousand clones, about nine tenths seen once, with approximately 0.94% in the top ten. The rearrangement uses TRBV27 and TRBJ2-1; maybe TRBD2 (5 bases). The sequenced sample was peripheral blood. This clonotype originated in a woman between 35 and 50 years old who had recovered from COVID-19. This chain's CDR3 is CASRGSVSSYNEQFF. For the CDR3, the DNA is TGTGCCAGCAGGGGTAGCGTTAGCTCCTACAATGAGCAGTTCTTC.